A single sample is the source of the 27 T cell receptor beta chains below, sequenced in a study of blood T cells in healthy people across ages. Then a second PCR, running roughly 6 to 12 cycles, was carried out with a sample-barcoded 5' primer and a J-beta primer mix. TCRdb itself ran the 5' RACE reads through MiXCR, one entry per CDR3 protein. The data show around 1,500,000 distinct CDR3 sequences, 40% to 50% seen once. The specimen sequenced was blood. The receptors were gathered from a young woman in good health.

The chain joins TRBV2 to TRBJ2-1; D unclear. The length of the CDR3 is 12 residues. Looked up from germline, CDR1 is SNHLY and CDR2 is FYNNEI. The ends were cut back, 6 bases at V and 6 bases at J, with 9 bases in the middle. The CDR3 DNA sequence: TGTGCCAGCAGGGCGATGGCCAATGAGCAGTTCTTC. Translation: CASRAMANEQFF.

The chain recombines TRBV2 with TRBJ2-5; D unresolved. The CDR3 loop spans 10 amino acids. Germline CDR1 and CDR2: SNHLY and FYNNEI. Trimming removed 8 bases at V and 6 bases at J, with 7 bases between. DNA for the CDR3: TGTGCCAGCGCCAGCCAGACCCAGTACTTC. Translation gives CASASQTQYF.

V usage is TRBV12-3 or TRBV12-4 and J usage is TRBJ1-5, with D unresolved. V lost 3 bases and J lost 3, with 6 bases in between. The CDR3 loop spans 13 amino acids. CDR3 amino acids: CASSFGYNQPQHF. In DNA form, the CDR3 reads TGTGCCAGCAGTTTTGGGTACAATCAGCCCCAGCATTTT.

This clonotype has more than one count but fewer than ten. The chain uses TRBV20-1 and TRBJ1-2, with 10 nucleotides matching TRBD1. The V segment lost 2 bases and the J segment 8 bases; nucleotides outside the gene matches: 14. Germline assignment: CDR1 DFQATT and CDR2 SNEGSKA (reference sequence). The CDR3 has 16 residues. The CDR3: CSARLGRDRGLDGYTF. The CDR3 region has the DNA TGCAGTGCTAGACTGGGGCGAGACAGGGGGCTCGACGGCTACACCTTC.

The chain combines TRBV19 with TRBJ2-7, with D unresolved. The CDR3 runs 14 residues. V lost 6 bases and J 4 bases, leaving 16 bases between the germline ends. Germline V gene sequence: CDR1 LNHDA, CDR2 SQIVND (reference sequence). DNA for the CDR3: TGTGCCAGTAGCCAGCTCGACAATCCTTACGAGCAGTACTTC. This gives the protein CASSQLDNPYEQYF.

The genes are TRBV5-1 and TRBJ2-3; a weak D match, TRBD2 (5 bases). The CDR3 runs 14 residues. V lost 7 bases and J lost 6, with 18 bases in between. Germline CDR1 SGHRS, CDR2 YFSETQ. The chain's CDR3 is CASGSPRAGDTQYF. The CDR3, as DNA: TGCGCCAGCGGATCCCCGAGGGCCGGGGATACGCAGTATTTT.

The rearrangement uses TRBV2 and TRBJ2-7; either TRBD1 or TRBD2 may supply D (5 bases each). The CDR3 is 13 residues long. Germline V gene data show CDR1 as SNHLY and CDR2 as FYNNEI. Deletions cut 8 bases from V and 2 bases from J, with 13 bases between. CDR3 region: CASGGRITYEQYF. The CDR3, as DNA: TGTGCCAGCGGGGGAAGGATAACCTACGAGCAGTACTTC. The full variable domain, rest sourced from reference TRBV2 and TRBJ2-7, is EPEVTQTPSHQVTQMGQEVILRCVPISNHLYFYWYRQILGQKVEFLVSFYNNEISEKSEIFDDQFSVERPDGSNFTLKIRSTKLEDSAMYFCASGGRITYEQYFGPGTRLTVT.

The chain joins TRBV7-9 to TRBJ2-3, with TRBD2 matching 14 bases. V lost 5 bases, J lost 4 bases, and 8 bases stayed unmatched. CDR3 length: 17 amino acids. In germline, CDR1 is SEHNR, CDR2 FQNEAQ (reference sequence). CDR3: CASSGGTSGSQADTQYF. The CDR3 DNA reads TGTGCCAGCAGCGGGGGGACTAGCGGGAGTCAAGCAGATACGCAGTATTTT.

This clonotype appeared a few times. The chain is built from TRBV27 and TRBJ2-3; no definite D call. Germline V gives CDR1 MNHEY, CDR2 SMNVEV (reference sequence). The V and J ends lost 2 bases and 4 bases respectively, with 13 bases between them. This CDR3 contains 15 residues. The CDR3 DNA is TGTGCCAGCAGTTTAAGAGGCGGTAACCCAGATACGCAGTATTTT. Protein sequence: CASSLRGGNPDTQYF.

The chain recombines TRBV6-5 with TRBJ2-7, with D perhaps TRBD1 or TRBD2 (5 bases each). The germline CDR1 and CDR2 sequences are MNHEY and SVGAGI. This CDR3 is 14 amino acids long. V dropped 6 bases and J dropped 5 bases, with 17 bases sitting between them. The DNA of the CDR3 is TGTGCCAGCAGACCCACGGGGCGAACCGACGAGCAGTACTTC. It is translated as CASRPTGRTDEQYF.

In its sample, this clonotype was seen many times. This sequence joins TRBV7-8 and TRBJ1-1; no clear D. V was shortened by 1 base and J by 0 bases, with 6 bases between the two germline ends. The germline CDR1 and CDR2 sequences are SGHVS and FQNEAQ. This CDR3 contains 14 residues. The CDR3 DNA follows: TGTGCCAGCAGCTTAGTGGGCATGAACACTGAAGCTTTCTTT. Its protein is CASSLVGMNTEAFF.

This chain links TRBV5-1 with TRBJ2-5; TRBD1 aligns across 9 bases. The CDR3 is 16 residues long. Germline CDR1 reads SGHRS; CDR2 reads YFSETQ. V trimming: 0 bases; J trimming: 2 bases; junction bases outside the gene matches: 5. The CDR3 reads CASSLVPGQGQETQYF. CDR3 bases: TGCGCCAGCAGCTTGGTCCCCGGACAGGGGCAAGAGACCCAGTACTTC.

This clonotype was detected a few times. The chain recombines TRBV20-1 with TRBJ2-3; D ambiguous. The CDR3 is 12 residues long. Germline CDR1 reads DFQATT; CDR2 reads SNEGSKA (reference sequence). Trimming pared 1 base from V and 6 bases from J, leaving 8 bases between. CDR3 sequence (DNA): TGCAGTGCTAGAGTTAGCCGGGATACGCAGTATTTT. This encodes CSARVSRDTQYF.

The chain uses TRBV7-2 and TRBJ2-1, with a possible D match to TRBD2 (5 bases). The V and J ends lost 7 bases and 7 bases respectively, with 23 bases between them. CDR3 size: 16 residues. Germline CDR1 and CDR2: SGHTA and FQGNSA. Here the CDR3 DNA reads TGTGCCAGCACCCTTAGTTGGACTCCTAGTGGGAATGAGCAGTTCTTC. It encodes CASTLSWTPSGNEQFF.

The chain combines TRBV6-5 with TRBJ2-2; D gene ambiguous. Per germline, CDR1 MNHEY and CDR2 SVGAGI. Trimming took off 5 bases at V and 0 bases at J, with 7 bases between the two ends. CDR3 length equals 14 residues. The DNA of the CDR3 is TGTGCCAGCAGTCGCCCATCGAACACCGGGGAGCTGTTTTTT. This encodes CASSRPSNTGELFF.

The rearrangement uses TRBV9 and TRBJ2-1; no clear D. The CDR3 has 15 residues. Germline loops: CDR1 SGDLS, CDR2 YYNGEE. V lost 2 bases, J lost 0 bases, and 9 bases lay in between. The CDR3 DNA reads TGTGCCAGCAGCGTCTCCCCGAGCTCCTACAATGAGCAGTTCTTC. This translates into CASSVSPSSYNEQFF.

This clonotype has only a few counts. The chain is built from TRBV12-3 or TRBV12-4 and TRBJ1-2; D is uncertain. V lost 2 bases to trimming and J lost 6 bases, with 10 bases between them. The CDR3 covers 13 residues. DNA for the CDR3: TGTGCCAGCAGTTTAAGCAGGCGGGATGGCTACACCTTC. It encodes CASSLSRRDGYTF.

The chain uses TRBV5-1 and TRBJ2-7; either TRBD1 or TRBD2 may fit D (5 bases each). Trimming cost V 6 bases and J 6 bases, with 16 bases left between them. The CDR3 totals 13 residues. Germline V CDR1 and CDR2: SGHRS, YFSETQ. Here the CDR3 DNA reads TGCGCCAGCACGGGACCGAATCAGGGCGAGCAGTACTTC. Translated, it gives CASTGPNQGEQYF.

The chain is built from TRBV5-4 and TRBJ2-5, with TRBD2 matching 11 bases. CDR3 size: 15 residues. CDR1 is SGHNT and CDR2 is YYREEE in the germline V gene (reference sequence). With V trimmed by 9 bases and J by 11 bases, 18 bases remained unmatched. CDR3 nucleotides: TGTGCCACCGACTTAGCGGGAGGGCCGGGGAATGAGCAGTACTTC. Amino acids: CATDLAGGPGNEQYF.

This clonotype was seen a handful of times. The CDR3 spells CASSEAARGADQPQHF. The DNA for the CDR3 is TGTGCCAGCAGTGAAGCGGCCCGAGGGGCAGATCAGCCCCAGCATTTT. The chain combines TRBV2 with TRBJ1-5; weak D call: TRBD1 (5 bases). Trimming removed 0 bases from V and 5 bases from J, with 14 bases in between. The CDR3 is made up of 16 amino acids. Per germline, CDR1 SNHLY and CDR2 FYNNEI.

The chain has TRBV9 and TRBJ2-7; D may be TRBD1 (6 bases). From germline, CDR1 is SGDLS and CDR2 YYNGEE. The CDR3 spans 16 residues. Trimming removed 0 bases at V and 7 bases at J, with 20 bases between. As DNA, the CDR3 is TGTGCCAGCAGCGTAGAGAGGGACACACCATCGGGTGAGCAGTACTTC. Translated, it gives CASSVERDTPSGEQYF.

This clonotype was counted between two and nine times. V usage is TRBV20-1 and J usage is TRBJ2-3, with 9 positions matching TRBD1. The length of the CDR3 is 14 residues. With V trimmed by 6 bases and J by 5 bases, 9 bases remained unmatched. From germline, CDR1 is DFQATT and CDR2 SNEGSKA (reference sequence). As DNA, the CDR3 is TGCAGTGCCAGAATGACAGGGGGGAGAGATACGCAGTATTTT. Its protein is CSARMTGGRDTQYF.

This clonotype occurred a few times. The CDR3 region has the DNA TGTGCCAGCACGGAATCTCTGCGGGCCGAGCAGTACTTC. Amino acid sequence: CASTESLRAEQYF. This sequence joins TRBV28 and TRBJ2-7; D might be TRBD2 (5 bases). Germline loops: CDR1 MDHEN, CDR2 SYDVKM. The CDR3 loop spans 13 amino acids. Trimming took off 7 bases at V and 6 bases at J, with 16 bases between the two ends.

This clonotype showed up just a few times. The genes are TRBV30 and TRBJ2-1, with D perhaps matching TRBD2 (5 bases). CDR1 GTSNPN and CDR2 SVGIG come from the germline V gene (reference sequence). V was shortened by 2 bases and J by 9 bases, with 20 bases between the two germline ends. The CDR3 is 15 residues long. The CDR3 spells CAWSPAPPGRVEQFF. In nucleotides, the CDR3 is TGTGCCTGGAGTCCGGCCCCCCCGGGAAGGGTTGAGCAGTTCTTC.

This clonotype was observed a few times. This chain joins TRBV6-5 and TRBJ1-5; tentative D call: TRBD1 (6 bases). CDR1 is MNHEY, CDR2 SVGAGI, per germline. This CDR3 spans 13 amino acids. V was clipped by 2 bases and J by 6 bases, with 8 bases between them. CDR3 in amino acids: CASSYGGGQPQHF. Written as DNA, the CDR3 is TGTGCCAGCAGTTACGGGGGCGGTCAGCCCCAGCATTTT.

V is TRBV10-3 and J is TRBJ1-1, with a weak D call TRBD1 (5 bases). Germline V gives CDR1 ENHRY, CDR2 SYGVKD. The CDR3 covers 14 residues. The germline V and J ends were trimmed by 0 bases and 4 bases, with 9 bases remaining between them. CDR3 amino acids: CAISESTGVTEAFF. The CDR3 nucleotides are TGTGCCATCAGTGAGTCGACGGGGGTCACTGAAGCTTTCTTT.

V usage is TRBV12-3 or TRBV12-4 and J usage is TRBJ2-1; TRBD1 aligns across 11 bases. The CDR3 spans 15 residues. Trimming removed 4 bases from V and 7 bases from J; junction bases left unmatched: 6. The CDR3 region has the DNA TGTGCCAGCAGTTCAGGACAGGGGGCGAGGAATGAGCAGTTCTTC. Amino acid sequence: CASSSGQGARNEQFF.